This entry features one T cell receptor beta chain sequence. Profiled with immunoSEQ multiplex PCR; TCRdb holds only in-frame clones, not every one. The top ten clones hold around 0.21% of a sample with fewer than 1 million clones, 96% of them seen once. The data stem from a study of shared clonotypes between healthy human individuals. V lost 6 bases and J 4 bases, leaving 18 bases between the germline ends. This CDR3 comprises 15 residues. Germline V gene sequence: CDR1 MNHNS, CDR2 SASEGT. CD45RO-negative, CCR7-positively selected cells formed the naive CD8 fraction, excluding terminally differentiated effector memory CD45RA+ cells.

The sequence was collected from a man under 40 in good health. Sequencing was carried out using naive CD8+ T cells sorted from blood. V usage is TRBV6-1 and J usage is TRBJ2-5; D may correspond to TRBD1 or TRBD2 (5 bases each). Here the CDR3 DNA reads TGTGCCAGCAGGCCCCAATCGAGGGGAACAGAGACCCAGTACTTC. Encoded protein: CASRPQSRGTETQYF.